Given below is one T cell receptor (beta chain) in context. The CDR3 contains 14 residues. In germline, CDR1 is SEHNR, CDR2 FQNEAQ (reference sequence). V dropped 6 bases and J dropped 2 bases, with 14 bases sitting between them. The immunoSEQ assay was v3. Clones were read by immunoSEQ multiplex PCR, and TCRdb kept only the in-frame ones, dropping some. The sample records 45,000 to 60,000 clones, 79% being singletons. The data were obtained in a study of TIL therapy for anti-PD-1-resistant metastatic lung cancer. In the study overall: Tumor harvest preceded PD-1/PD-L1 blockade, followed by nivolumab treatment. Most patients had lung adenocarcinoma.

Time point meaning: pre-treatment sample, taken before nivolumab and TIL therapy. Stage 4 NSCLC adults joined between late 2017 and January 2020. Specimen: blood, collected at baseline. The genes are TRBV7-9 and TRBJ2-7, with D perhaps assigned TRBD1 or TRBD2 (6 bases each). This TCR was recovered from a woman aged 25-80 years with non-small cell lung cancer. The CDR3 spells CASRREGGPYEQYF. CDR3 nucleotides: TGTGCCAGCAGGCGCGAGGGGGGACCCTACGAGCAGTACTTC.